What follows is one TCR beta chain and its context. Its antigen is not known. The sample comes from a study of beta chain features in type 1 diabetes. Germline CDR1 is MNHNS and CDR2 is SASEGT. V lost 2 bases to trimming and J lost 5 bases, with 9 bases between them. This CDR3 is built from 13 residues. The whole isolated RNA underwent reverse transcription, so sequencing captured expressed TCRB transcripts. TCRdb keeps only in-frame clones here, not all; method: immunoSEQ multiplex PCR. Among about 930,000 clones listed, roughly 15% were seen once. Whole-study results and caveats: Comparison showed that naive, central memory and Treg TCRB repertoires appeared more similar among patients than among healthy donors.

The rearrangement links TRBV6-1 to TRBJ1-2; D is perhaps TRBD1 (5 bases). This TCR derives from a woman between 18 and 29 years old in good health. Sequenced: naive CD4+ T cells from blood. The CDR3 DNA reads as TGTGCCAGCAGTGAATCAGGGTCATATGGCTACACCTTC. This gives the protein CASSESGSYGYTF.